What follows are 27 T cell receptor beta chains derived from one specimen sequenced in a study of long-term antiretroviral therapy in people with HIV. immunoSEQ v3.0 was run at survey level. Measured with immunoSEQ multiplex PCR; TCRdb has only the in-frame clones, and not every one. Seen here are nearly 25,000 clones, approximately 80% observed once, and the top ten hold 2.3%. The sequencing used unsorted PBMCs, collected 3 years after starting antiretroviral therapy. The origin of the receptors is a man between 50 and 59 years old with HIV.

The V gene is TRBV19, the J gene TRBJ1-5; TRBD1 matches at 7 bases. The J segment lost 7 bases and the V segment lost 5 bases, leaving 8 bases of the junction unmatched. CDR3 size: 14 residues. Germline values: CDR1 LNHDA, CDR2 SQIVND (reference sequence). CDR3 DNA sequence: TGTGCCAGTAGTCCTGGACAGGCTAACCAGCCCCAGCATTTT. Its protein product is CASSPGQANQPQHF.

V gene TRBV5-1 combines with J gene TRBJ2-2; D gene uncertain. V was pared by 5 bases and J by 1 base, with 9 bases between. CDR3 size: 14 residues. From germline, CDR1 is SGHRS and CDR2 YFSETQ. CDR3 amino acids: CASRRTVNTGELFF. CDR3 nucleotide sequence: TGCGCCAGCAGAAGGACGGTGAACACCGGGGAGCTGTTTTTT. Drawing the rest from reference TRBV5-1 and TRBJ2-2, the complete variable domain is KAGVTQTPRYLIKTRGQQVTLSCSPISGHRSVSWYQQTPGQGLQFLFEYFSETQRNKGNFPGRFSGRQFSNSRSEMNVSTLELGDSALYLCASRRTVNTGELFFGEGSRLTVL.

In its sample, this clone was seen once. CDR3: CASSPGHMNTEAFF. CDR3 nucleotides: TGTGCCAGCAGCCCTGGACATATGAACACTGAAGCTTTCTTT. The V gene is TRBV7-2, the J gene TRBJ1-1; tentative D call: TRBD1 (5 bases). Germline CDR1 reads SGHTA; CDR2 reads FQGNSA. This CDR3 has 14 residues. V dropped 5 bases and J dropped 0 bases, with 10 bases sitting between them.

The chain has TRBV29-1 and TRBJ1-2; TRBD1 matches at 10 bases. After removal of 5 bases from V and 8 bases from J, the junction contained 5 bases not matched to a gene. The CDR3 has 12 amino acids. The V gene's germline CDR1 is SQVTM and CDR2 ANQGSEA. The CDR3 loop reads CSVSTGGWGYTF. The DNA for the CDR3 is TGCAGCGTTTCGACAGGGGGCTGGGGCTACACCTTC.

This clone was picked up a small number of times. J is TRBJ2-7 and V is TRBV7-2; 13 positions agree with TRBD2. The CDR3 consists of 14 residues. Germline lookup yields CDR1 SGHTA and CDR2 FQGNSA. V gave up 1 base and J gave up 6 bases; unmatched junction bases: 0. CDR3 residues: CASSLGLAGGEQYF. CDR3 nucleotide sequence: TGTGCCAGCAGCTTAGGACTAGCGGGAGGCGAGCAGTACTTC.

V gene TRBV28 combines with J gene TRBJ1-2; D gene uncertain. Trimming stripped 6 bases from V and 3 bases from J, with 23 bases between. This CDR3 has 17 residues. Germline values: CDR1 MDHEN, CDR2 SYDVKM. CDR3 DNA: TGTGCCAGCAGGTTGCCAGAACCCGATGGACCGTACTATGGCTACACCTTC. It is translated as CASRLPEPDGPYYGYTF.

The V and J genes are TRBV5-4 and TRBJ2-1, with D possibly being TRBD1 (5 bases). Germline CDR1 reads SGHNT; CDR2 reads YYREEE (reference sequence). The CDR3 extends over 16 amino acids. V dropped 4 bases and J dropped 0 bases, with 14 bases sitting between them. The CDR3 spells CASSGASVISYNEQFF. For the CDR3, the DNA is TGTGCCAGCAGCGGGGCGAGCGTGATCTCCTACAATGAGCAGTTCTTC.

This chain links TRBV10-3 with TRBJ1-3; 7 nucleotides align to TRBD1. Germline V gene data show CDR1 as ENHRY and CDR2 as SYGVKD. V trimming: 7 bases; J trimming: 0 bases; junction bases outside the gene matches: 9. The CDR3 runs to 16 residues. The CDR3, as DNA: TGTGCCATCACCTCGAGAGGGGGCTACTCTGGAAACACCATATATTTT. Its translation: CAITSRGGYSGNTIYF.

V is TRBV10-2 and J is TRBJ1-3; D is uncertain. V was trimmed by 6 bases and J by 1 base, leaving 4 bases between them. Germline lookup yields CDR1 WSHSY and CDR2 SAAADI. The CDR3 extends over 12 amino acids. CDR3: CASRVSGNTIYF. Here the CDR3 DNA reads TGCGCCAGCAGGGTTTCTGGAAACACCATATATTTT.

J is TRBJ2-7 and V is TRBV7-8; a weak D match, TRBD1 (5 bases). V lost 2 bases and J lost 4, with 12 bases in between. Germline V gives CDR1 SGHVS, CDR2 FQNEAQ. This CDR3 has 14 amino acids. The CDR3 DNA sequence: TGTGCCAGCAGCTTAAGTAGGGGTGGGTACGAGCAGTACTTC. Protein: CASSLSRGGYEQYF.

This chain connects TRBV7-2 to TRBJ1-2; 7 bases map to TRBD1. Losses at the gene ends were 5 bases for V and 4 bases for J; bases not matched to a gene: 10. The CDR3 extends over 15 amino acids. CDR1 is SGHTA and CDR2 is FQGNSA in the germline V gene. The CDR3 sequence is CASSVYRGEGYGYTF. CDR3 nucleotides: TGTGCCAGCAGCGTATACAGGGGAGAAGGCTATGGCTACACCTTC. The full variable domain, its missing parts supplied by reference TRBV7-2 and TRBJ1-2, is GAGVSQSPSNKVTEKGKDVELRCDPISGHTALYWYRQSLGQGLEFLIYFQGNSAPDKSGLPSDRFSAERTGGSVSTLTIQRTQQEDSAVYLCASSVYRGEGYGYTFGSGTRLTVV.

The chain carries TRBV7-9 and TRBJ2-7; possible D gene TRBD1, 5 bases. V was cut by 4 bases and J by 2 bases, with 18 bases left in between. CDR1 SEHNR and CDR2 FQNEAQ come from the germline V gene (reference sequence). The CDR3 is made up of 16 amino acids. This chain's CDR3 is CASSSGSRVGTYEQYF. CDR3 in DNA: TGTGCCAGCAGCTCAGGGTCCAGGGTGGGAACCTACGAGCAGTACTTC. The full variable domain, in which reference TRBV7-9 and TRBJ2-7 provide the parts outside the CDR3, is DTGVSQNPRHKITKRGQNVTFRCDPISEHNRLYWYRQTLGQGPEFLTYFQNEAQLEKSRLLSDRFSAERPKGSFSTLEIQRTEQGDSAMYLCASSSGSRVGTYEQYFGPGTRLTVT.

CDR3 in amino acids: CASSDVQAFF. The CDR3 bases are TGTGCCAGCAGCGATGTACAGGCTTTCTTT. V and J are TRBV11-2 and TRBJ1-1, with D hard to call. V lost 5 bases and J lost 11, with 9 bases in between. The CDR3 has 10 residues. CDR1 SGHAT and CDR2 FQNNGV come from the germline V gene.

This sequence joins TRBV5-1 and TRBJ2-5; D unclear. The CDR3 spans 12 residues. Germline V lookup: CDR1 SGHRS, CDR2 YFSETQ. V was trimmed by 5 bases and J by 5 bases, leaving 10 bases between them. Written as DNA, the CDR3 is TGCGCCAGCAGTGAGAGTAGGGAGACCCAGTACTTC. Translation gives CASSESRETQYF.

The V and J genes are TRBV6-4 and TRBJ2-7; D remains unclear. The CDR3 is 12 amino acids. Germline values: CDR1 MRHNA, CDR2 SNTAGT. Trimming took 8 bases from V and 0 from J, leaving 8 bases between them. The CDR3 bases are TGTGCCAGCGCGAACCCCTCCTACGAGCAGTACTTC. Amino acid sequence: CASANPSYEQYF.

This chain joins TRBV19 and TRBJ1-1, with D unresolved. V lost 5 bases and J 1 base, leaving 14 bases between the germline ends. CDR1 and CDR2 (germline): LNHDA, SQIVND (reference sequence). This CDR3 comprises 15 residues. The CDR3 loop is CASSFGPYPNTEAFF. CDR3 bases: TGTGCCAGTAGTTTTGGGCCGTACCCGAACACTGAAGCTTTCTTT.

The J gene is TRBJ2-7, the V gene TRBV15; no definite D call. The ends were cut back, 0 bases at V and 0 bases at J, with 9 bases in the middle. CDR1 is LNHNV, CDR2 YYDKDF, per germline (reference sequence). The CDR3 spans 15 residues. The CDR3 nucleotides are TGTGCCACCAGCAGAGATGGAACTCACTCCTACGAGCAGTACTTC. Residues: CATSRDGTHSYEQYF.

This rearrangement joins TRBV28 to TRBJ1-5; TRBD1 is a possible D gene (6 bases). Germline CDR1 MDHEN, CDR2 SYDVKM. CDR3 length: 15 amino acids. V lost 4 bases and J 0 bases, leaving 10 bases between the germline ends. CDR3 in amino acids: CASSSLDSSNQPQHF. The CDR3 DNA sequence: TGTGCCAGCAGTTCCCTGGACAGTAGCAATCAGCCCCAGCATTTT.

This chain uses TRBV7-2 with TRBJ2-1, with D possibly TRBD1 on 6 matching bases. CDR3 size: 15 residues. CDR1 is SGHTA and CDR2 is FQGNSA in the germline V gene. Trimming removed 8 bases from V and 6 bases from J, with 20 bases in between. CDR3 sequence reads: CASGGGGPLGNEQFF. The CDR3 nucleotides are TGTGCCAGCGGGGGTGGGGGCCCTCTGGGCAATGAGCAGTTCTTC.

V gene TRBV28 combines with J gene TRBJ1-1; 7 bases are a match to TRBD1. Germline V gene lookup returns CDR1 MDHEN and CDR2 SYDVKM. With 5 bases clipped from V and 4 bases from J, the junction kept 7 bases outside the gene matches. The CDR3 has 14 amino acids. The CDR3 spells CASSVRQGPTEAFF. As DNA, the CDR3 is TGTGCCAGCAGTGTCCGACAGGGACCCACTGAAGCTTTCTTT.

This chain uses TRBV20-1 with TRBJ1-5; D remains ambiguous. The length of the CDR3 is 11 residues. Trimming left V 3 bases short and J 7 bases short, with 7 bases between. Germline CDR1 is DFQATT and CDR2 is SNEGSKA (reference sequence). The CDR3 sequence is CSASTAQPQHF. DNA of the CDR3: TGCAGTGCTAGTACGGCGCAGCCCCAGCATTTT.

The V and J genes are TRBV6-1 and TRBJ1-5; 7 bases line up with TRBD1. Germline-derived CDR1 and CDR2 are MNHNS and SASEGT. V dropped 5 bases and J dropped 0; count of bases not matched to a gene: 4. The CDR3 extends over 15 amino acids. CDR3 DNA: TGTGCCAGCAGTCGGACAGGCAATAGCAATCAGCCCCAGCATTTT. Translation: CASSRTGNSNQPQHF.

The chain recombines TRBV7-9 with TRBJ1-1; weak D call: TRBD1 (5 bases). CDR1 and CDR2 (germline): SEHNR, FQNEAQ (reference sequence). This CDR3 spans 14 amino acids. The germline V and J ends were trimmed by 1 base and 4 bases, with 10 bases remaining between them. This chain's CDR3 is CASSLEGLSTEAFF. The DNA for the CDR3 is TGTGCCAGCAGCTTAGAGGGGCTTAGCACTGAAGCTTTCTTT.

A single count supports this clone. The chain combines TRBV19 with TRBJ1-6; no clear D. CDR1 is LNHDA, CDR2 SQIVND, per germline (reference sequence). CDR3 length equals 14 residues. Trimming shortened V by 3 bases and J by 11 bases, and 14 bases separated the two germline ends. The CDR3 bases are TGTGCCAGTAGTATTGGTAGTAACCAGGCACCCCTCCACTTT. Translated: CASSIGSNQAPLHF.

The V and J genes are TRBV6-6 and TRBJ1-3; no clear D. The CDR3 is made up of 13 amino acids. From germline, CDR1 is MNHNY and CDR2 SVGAGI (reference sequence). V was shortened by 7 bases and J by 8 bases, with 15 bases between the two germline ends. CDR3 region: CASTKSIRDTIYF. The CDR3, as DNA: TGTGCCAGCACGAAGTCGATAAGAGACACCATATATTTT.

This clone was recorded a few times. CDR3 in amino acids: CASSALGGPNGYTF. CDR3 nucleotide sequence: TGTGCCAGCAGTGCCCTAGGGGGGCCGAATGGCTACACCTTC. The chain employs TRBV2 and TRBJ1-2; D possibly corresponds to TRBD1 (6 bases). The CDR3 has 14 amino acids. The V gene lost 4 bases and the J gene lost 6 bases, with 15 bases spanning the gap. Germline CDR1 is SNHLY and CDR2 is FYNNEI.

The chain combines TRBV7-2 with TRBJ1-2; unclear D gene. The V end was cut by 4 bases, the J end by 2 bases, with 8 bases between. Germline assignment: CDR1 SGHTA and CDR2 FQGNSA. This CDR3 spans 13 amino acids. Here the CDR3 reads CASSSRQNYGYTF. The CDR3 DNA sequence: TGTGCCAGCAGCTCCCGGCAAAACTATGGCTACACCTTC.